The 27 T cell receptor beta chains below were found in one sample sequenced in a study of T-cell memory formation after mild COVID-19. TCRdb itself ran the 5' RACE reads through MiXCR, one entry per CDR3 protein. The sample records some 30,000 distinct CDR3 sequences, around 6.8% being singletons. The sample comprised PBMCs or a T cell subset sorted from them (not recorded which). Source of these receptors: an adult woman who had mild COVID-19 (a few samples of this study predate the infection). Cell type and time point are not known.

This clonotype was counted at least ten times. The CDR3 spells CASSPGTATYEQYF. The DNA for the CDR3 is TGTGCCAGCAGCCCCGGGACAGCAACTTACGAGCAGTACTTC. The J gene is TRBJ2-7, the V gene TRBV12-3 or TRBV12-4; 7 nucleotides agree with TRBD1. With V trimmed by 6 bases and J by 4 bases, 9 bases remained unmatched. CDR3 size: 14 residues.

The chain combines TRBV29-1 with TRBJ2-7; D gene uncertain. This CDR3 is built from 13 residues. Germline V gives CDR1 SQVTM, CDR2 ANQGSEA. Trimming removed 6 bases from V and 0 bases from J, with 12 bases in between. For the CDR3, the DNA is TGCAGCGTGAACTCCCGGTCCTCCTACGAGCAGTACTTC. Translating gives CSVNSRSSYEQYF.

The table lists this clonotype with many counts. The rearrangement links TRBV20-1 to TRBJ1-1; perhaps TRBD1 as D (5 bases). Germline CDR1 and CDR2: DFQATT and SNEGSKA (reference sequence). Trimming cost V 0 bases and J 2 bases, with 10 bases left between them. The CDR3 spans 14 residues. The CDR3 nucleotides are TGCAGTGCTAGAGATAAGGGGAGTAACACTGAAGCTTTCTTT. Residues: CSARDKGSNTEAFF.

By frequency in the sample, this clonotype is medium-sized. The CDR3 reads CSANAGGRTDTQYF. CDR3 nucleotides: TGCAGTGCCAACGCGGGGGGTCGCACAGATACGCAGTATTTT. The rearrangement uses TRBV20-1 and TRBJ2-3, with 8 positions matching TRBD2. The CDR3 loop spans 14 amino acids. Germline CDR1 and CDR2: DFQATT and SNEGSKA (reference sequence). J lost 1 base, V lost 6 bases, and 6 bases had no gene match.

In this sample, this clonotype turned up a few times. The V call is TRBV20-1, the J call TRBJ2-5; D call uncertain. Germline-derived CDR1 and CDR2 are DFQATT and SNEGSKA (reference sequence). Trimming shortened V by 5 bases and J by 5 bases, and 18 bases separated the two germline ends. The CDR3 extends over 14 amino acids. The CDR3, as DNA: TGCAGTGCTCCCCTTTCCTCTATCTTGGAGACCCAGTACTTC. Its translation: CSAPLSSILETQYF.

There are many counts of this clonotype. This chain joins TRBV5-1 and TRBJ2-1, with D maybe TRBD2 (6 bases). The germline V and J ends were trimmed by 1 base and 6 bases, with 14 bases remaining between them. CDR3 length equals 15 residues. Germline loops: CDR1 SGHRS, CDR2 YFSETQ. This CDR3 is CASSLLGLEGNEQFF. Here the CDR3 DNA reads TGCGCCAGCAGCTTGCTGGGACTCGAGGGCAATGAGCAGTTCTTC.

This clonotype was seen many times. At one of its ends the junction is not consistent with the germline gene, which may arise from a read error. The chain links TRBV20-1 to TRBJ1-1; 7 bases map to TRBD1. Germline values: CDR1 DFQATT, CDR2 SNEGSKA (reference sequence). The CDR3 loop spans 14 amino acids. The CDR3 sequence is CSARSDRIATEAFF. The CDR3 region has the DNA TGCAGTGCTAGGTCGGACAGGATCGCAACTGAAGCCTTCTTT.

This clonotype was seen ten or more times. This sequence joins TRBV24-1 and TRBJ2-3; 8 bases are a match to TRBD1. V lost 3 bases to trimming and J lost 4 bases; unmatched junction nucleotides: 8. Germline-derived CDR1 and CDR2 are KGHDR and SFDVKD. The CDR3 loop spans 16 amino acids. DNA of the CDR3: TGTGCCACCAGTGATCCAGGACAGGGTGGAGCAGATACGCAGTATTTT. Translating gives CATSDPGQGGADTQYF.

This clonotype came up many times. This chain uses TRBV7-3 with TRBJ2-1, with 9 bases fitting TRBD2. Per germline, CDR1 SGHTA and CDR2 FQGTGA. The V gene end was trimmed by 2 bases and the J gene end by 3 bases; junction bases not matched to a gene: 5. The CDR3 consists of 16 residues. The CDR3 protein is CASSLVGTSSYNEQFF. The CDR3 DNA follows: TGTGCCAGCAGCTTAGTCGGGACTAGCAGCTACAATGAGCAGTTCTTC.

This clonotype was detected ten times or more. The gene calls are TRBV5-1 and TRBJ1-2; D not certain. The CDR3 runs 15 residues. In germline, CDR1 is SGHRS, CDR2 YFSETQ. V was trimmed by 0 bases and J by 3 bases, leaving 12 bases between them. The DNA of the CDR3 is TGCGCCAGCAGCTTGGGGCATATGGGCGACTATGGCTACACCTTC. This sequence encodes CASSLGHMGDYGYTF.

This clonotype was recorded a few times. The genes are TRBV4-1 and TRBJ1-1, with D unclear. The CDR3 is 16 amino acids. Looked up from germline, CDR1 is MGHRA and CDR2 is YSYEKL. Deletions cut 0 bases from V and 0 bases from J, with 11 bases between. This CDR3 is CASSQDSRMMNTEAFF. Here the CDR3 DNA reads TGCGCCAGCAGCCAAGATTCGCGGATGATGAACACTGAAGCTTTCTTT.

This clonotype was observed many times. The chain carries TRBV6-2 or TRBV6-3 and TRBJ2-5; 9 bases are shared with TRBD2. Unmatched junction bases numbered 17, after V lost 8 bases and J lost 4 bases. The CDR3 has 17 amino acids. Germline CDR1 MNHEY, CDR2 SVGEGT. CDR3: CASPPGASGIVRETQYF. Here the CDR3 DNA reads TGTGCCAGCCCTCCGGGGGCTAGCGGGATTGTTCGAGAGACCCAGTACTTC.

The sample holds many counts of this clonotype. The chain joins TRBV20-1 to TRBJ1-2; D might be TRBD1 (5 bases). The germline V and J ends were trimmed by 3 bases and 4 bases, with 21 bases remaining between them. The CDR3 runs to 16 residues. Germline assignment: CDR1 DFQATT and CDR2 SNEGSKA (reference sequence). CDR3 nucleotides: TGCAGTGCTAGGAGCTCAGGGTTCGCCGGGGGCTATGGCTACACCTTC. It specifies CSARSSGFAGGYGYTF.

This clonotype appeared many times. In nucleotides, the CDR3 is TGTGCCAGCAGCCCGAGTGGGGACAGAATTCGATCGGGCGAGCAGTACTTC. Amino acids: CASSPSGDRIRSGEQYF. The chain couples TRBV12-3 or TRBV12-4 to TRBJ2-7, with 7 bases identical to TRBD1. This CDR3 is 17 amino acids long. V was clipped by 6 bases and J by 6 bases; unmatched bases: 20.

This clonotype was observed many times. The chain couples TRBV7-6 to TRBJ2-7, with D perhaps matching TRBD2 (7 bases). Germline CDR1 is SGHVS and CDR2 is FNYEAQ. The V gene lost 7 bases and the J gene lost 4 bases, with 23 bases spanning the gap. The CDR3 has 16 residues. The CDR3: CASTPLRGGHTYEQYF. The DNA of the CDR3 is TGTGCCAGCACACCGCTTCGCGGGGGACATACTTACGAGCAGTACTTC.

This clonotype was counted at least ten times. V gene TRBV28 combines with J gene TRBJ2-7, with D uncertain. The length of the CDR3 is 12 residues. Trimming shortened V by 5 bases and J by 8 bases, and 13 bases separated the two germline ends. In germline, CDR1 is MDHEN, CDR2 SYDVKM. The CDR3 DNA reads TGTGCCAGCAGTGTCACCGACCTTCAGCAGTACTTC. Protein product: CASSVTDLQQYF.

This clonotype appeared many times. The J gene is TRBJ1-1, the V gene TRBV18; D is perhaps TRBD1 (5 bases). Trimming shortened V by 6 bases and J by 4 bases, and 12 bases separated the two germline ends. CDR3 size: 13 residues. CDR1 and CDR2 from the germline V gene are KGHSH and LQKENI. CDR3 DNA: TGTGCCAGCTCCCCGGGAGGGACCACTGAAGCTTTCTTT. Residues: CASSPGGTTEAFF.

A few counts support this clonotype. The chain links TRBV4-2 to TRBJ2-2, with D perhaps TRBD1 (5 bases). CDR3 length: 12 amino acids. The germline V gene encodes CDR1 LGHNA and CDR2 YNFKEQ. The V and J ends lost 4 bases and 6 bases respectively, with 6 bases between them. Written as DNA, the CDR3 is TGTGCCAGCAGCCCAGGGCCCGGGGAGCTGTTTTTT. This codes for CASSPGPGELFF.

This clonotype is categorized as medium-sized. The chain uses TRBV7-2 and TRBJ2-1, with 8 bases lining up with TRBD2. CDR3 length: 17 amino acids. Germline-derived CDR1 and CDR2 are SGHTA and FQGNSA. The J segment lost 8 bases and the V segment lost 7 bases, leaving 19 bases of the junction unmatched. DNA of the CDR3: TGTGCCAGCACCCCCTCGGTTCGCGGGGGGCCCGCCCATGAGCAGTTCTTC. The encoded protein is CASTPSVRGGPAHEQFF.

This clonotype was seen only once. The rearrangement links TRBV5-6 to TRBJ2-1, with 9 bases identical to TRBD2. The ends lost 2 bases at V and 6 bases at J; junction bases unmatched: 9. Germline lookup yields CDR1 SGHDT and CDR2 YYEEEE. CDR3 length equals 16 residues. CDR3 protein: CASSLLLASGTNEQFF. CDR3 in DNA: TGTGCCAGCAGCTTATTATTGGCTAGCGGGACCAATGAGCAGTTCTTC.

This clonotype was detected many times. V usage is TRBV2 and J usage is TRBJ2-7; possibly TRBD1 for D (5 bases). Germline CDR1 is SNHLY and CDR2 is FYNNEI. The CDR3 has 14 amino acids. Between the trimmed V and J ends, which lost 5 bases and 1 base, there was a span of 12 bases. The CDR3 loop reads CASSTDTFSYEQYF. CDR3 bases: TGTGCCAGCAGTACGGACACCTTTTCCTACGAGCAGTACTTC.

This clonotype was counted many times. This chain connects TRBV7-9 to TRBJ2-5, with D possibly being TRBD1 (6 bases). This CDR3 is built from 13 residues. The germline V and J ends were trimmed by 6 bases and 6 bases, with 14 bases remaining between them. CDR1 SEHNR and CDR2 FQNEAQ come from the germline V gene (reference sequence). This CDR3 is CASRVQGFQTQYF. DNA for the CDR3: TGTGCCAGCAGGGTACAGGGCTTCCAGACCCAGTACTTC.

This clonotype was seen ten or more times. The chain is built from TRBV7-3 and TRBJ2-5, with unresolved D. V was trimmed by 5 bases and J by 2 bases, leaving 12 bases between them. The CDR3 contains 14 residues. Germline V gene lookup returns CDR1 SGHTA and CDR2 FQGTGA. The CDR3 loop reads CASSRDGEQETQYF. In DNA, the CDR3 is TGTGCCAGCAGCCGTGACGGAGAACAAGAGACCCAGTACTTC. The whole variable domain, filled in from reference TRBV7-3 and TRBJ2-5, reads GAGVSQTPSNKVTEKGKYVELRCDPISGHTALYWYRQSLGQGPEFLIYFQGTGAADDSGLPNDRFFAVRPEGSVSTLKIQRTERGDSAVYLCASSRDGEQETQYFGPGTRLLVL.

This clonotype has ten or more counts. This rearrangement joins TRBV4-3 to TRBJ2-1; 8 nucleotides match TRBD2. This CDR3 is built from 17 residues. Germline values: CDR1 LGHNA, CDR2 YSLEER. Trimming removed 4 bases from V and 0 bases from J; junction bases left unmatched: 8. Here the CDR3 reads CASSLGLAVSSYNEQFF. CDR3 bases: TGCGCCAGCAGCCTCGGACTAGCCGTAAGCTCCTACAATGAGCAGTTCTTC.

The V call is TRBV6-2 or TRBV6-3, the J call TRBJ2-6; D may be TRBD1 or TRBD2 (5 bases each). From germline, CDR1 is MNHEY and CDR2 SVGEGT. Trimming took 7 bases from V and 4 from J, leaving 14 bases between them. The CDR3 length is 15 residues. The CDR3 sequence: CASIDGGAGANVLTF. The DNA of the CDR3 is TGTGCCAGCATAGATGGGGGAGCCGGGGCCAACGTCCTGACTTTC.

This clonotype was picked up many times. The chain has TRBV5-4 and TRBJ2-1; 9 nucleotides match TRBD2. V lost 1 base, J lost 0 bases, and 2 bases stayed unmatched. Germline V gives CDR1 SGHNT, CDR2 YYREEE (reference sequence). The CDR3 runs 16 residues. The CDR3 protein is CASSLLLAGSYNEQFF. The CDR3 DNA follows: TGTGCCAGCAGCTTGTTACTAGCGGGCTCCTACAATGAGCAGTTCTTC.

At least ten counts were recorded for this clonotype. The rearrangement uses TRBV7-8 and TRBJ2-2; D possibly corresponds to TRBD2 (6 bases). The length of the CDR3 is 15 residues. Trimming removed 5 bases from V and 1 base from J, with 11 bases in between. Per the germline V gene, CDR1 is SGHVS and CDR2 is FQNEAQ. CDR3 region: CASSPGGQNTGELFF. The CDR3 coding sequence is TGTGCCAGCAGCCCAGGAGGGCAGAACACCGGGGAGCTGTTTTTT.